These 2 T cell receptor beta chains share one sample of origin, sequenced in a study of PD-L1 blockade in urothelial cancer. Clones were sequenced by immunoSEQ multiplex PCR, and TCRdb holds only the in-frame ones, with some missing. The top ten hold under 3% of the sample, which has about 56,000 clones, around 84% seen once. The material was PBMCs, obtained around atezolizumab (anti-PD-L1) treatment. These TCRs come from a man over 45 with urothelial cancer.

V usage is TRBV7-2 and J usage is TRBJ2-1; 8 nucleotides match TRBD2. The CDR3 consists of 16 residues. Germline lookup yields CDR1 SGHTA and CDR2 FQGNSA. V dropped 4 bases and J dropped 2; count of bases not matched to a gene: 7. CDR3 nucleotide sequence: TGTGCCAGCAGCTCAGGACTAGCTGTTGCCTACAATGAGCAGTTCTTC. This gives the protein CASSSGLAVAYNEQFF.

The CDR3 is CASSLTSGNSTDTQYF. CDR3 coding DNA: TGTGCCAGCAGTCTGACTAGCGGGAATAGCACAGATACGCAGTATTTT. V and J are TRBV28 and TRBJ2-3, with 11 bases lining up with TRBD2. V trimming: 5 bases; J trimming: 0 bases; junction bases outside the gene matches: 4. Germline values: CDR1 MDHEN, CDR2 SYDVKM. The CDR3 length is 16 residues.